The entry below gives a single TCR beta chain sequence along with its context. Its matching antigen is unknown. This specimen belongs to a study of shared clonotypes between healthy human individuals. Findings of the study overall: In having few donors, the study represented limited genetic and exposure-history diversity. Among a few donors, approximately 5% of naive CD4 clonotypes were found in common.

Per the germline V gene, CDR1 is SGHNT and CDR2 is YYREEE (reference sequence). Trimming pared 0 bases from V and 0 bases from J, leaving 10 bases between. This CDR3 comprises 16 residues. The assay was carried out at the deep level. Per sorted-subset replicate PCR, input was approximately 0.2 ug DNA, representing tens of thousands of T cell genomes. Clones were sequenced by immunoSEQ multiplex PCR, and TCRdb holds only the in-frame ones, with some missing. The sample includes over a million clones, approximately 72% seen only once; the top ten take approximately 1.5%. The receptor comes from a man aged 18 to 30 in good health. Sample: memory CD4+ T cells sorted from blood. The sample's subset: CD45RA-negative fraction. The J gene is TRBJ2-4, the V gene TRBV5-4; unclear D gene. CDR3 DNA: TGTGCCAGCAGCTTGGCCACGGACCCAGCCAAAAACATTCAGTACTTC. Protein: CASSLATDPAKNIQYF.